Sequencing of this T cell receptor (beta chain) was carried out in a study of blood T cells in healthy people across ages. V lost 5 bases and J 5 bases, leaving 15 bases between the germline ends. This CDR3 has 14 residues. The V gene's germline CDR1 is SNHLY and CDR2 FYNNEI. Each sample had at least 6 million PBMCs isolated. A sample-barcoded 5' primer and a J-beta primer mix were used in a second PCR of roughly 7 to 11 cycles. TCRdb fed the 5' RACE reads into MiXCR, producing one record per CDR3 protein. The data show 1.8 million or so distinct CDR3 sequences, 35% to 50% seen once. This TCR was recovered from a human donor in good health. The chain uses TRBV2 and TRBJ1-1, with TRBD1 as a possible D gene (6 bases). Sequencing was performed on blood. The CDR3 region is CASSSQGGETEAFF. Written as DNA, the CDR3 is TGTGCCAGCAGTTCACAGGGAGGGGAGACTGAAGCTTTCTTT.